This T cell receptor (beta chain) was profiled in a study of response to subunit inactivated influenza vaccine (dated by TCRdb to the late 2010s). Regarding the research as a whole: Deep quantitative profiling of the T cell receptor repertoire was used in the study to follow responses to a trivalent subunit inactivated influenza vaccine. General conclusions and limits of the study: It was suggested by the authors that each seasonal influenza vaccination may recruit only a limited number of new T cells.

The CDR3, from cysteine to phenylalanine, totals 13 residues. The DNA shown is the 39-base CDR3, in frame from base 1. For CDR1 and CDR2, the germline V gene lists SGHRS and YFSETQ. V is shortened by 4 bases, J by 5 bases, and the region joining them spans 7 bases. The method behind the library was RT-PCR. TCRdb names Illumina HiSeq 2500 as the instrument used. TCRdb handled the public reads itself, with Q25 trimming in fastp and clone calling in MiXCR, and kept productive beta chains. Records with the same CDR3 protein are collapsed into one entry carrying the most frequent genes and DNA. Recorded for this sample are around 850,000 distinct CDR3 sequences; 18% of them occurred a single time. The ten largest clones take up around 9.9% of the sample. Concerning this clonotype: Its antigen specificity is not known. Base quality data are lacking; no much larger clone is found one base away.

Recombination connected TRBV5-1 to TRBJ1-6, with the D gene not confidently named. The clonotype originates from a man between 45 and 60 years old who received an inactivated influenza vaccine. Donor details come from another sample of the same person, matched by shared clones. The sample consisted of PBMCs from blood, taken around 5 days after vaccination. In nucleotide form, the sequence is TGCGCCAGCAGCGCGCAGGATAATTCACCCCTCCACTTT. Translated, it reads CASSAQDNSPLHF.